What follows are 12 T cell receptor beta chains derived from one specimen sequenced in a study of molecular identifiers for immune sequencing clone quantification. Each CDR3 protein gets one entry after TCRdb re-called the PCR reads with MiXCR. The sample lists about 630,000 distinct CDR3 sequences; around 25% were seen once. Sequencing was carried out using naive CD8+ T cells from blood, with Jurkat cell RNA spiked in. Subset defined: FACS-sorted CD8+CD4-CCR7+CD45RA+ naive T cells. Receptors originate from a human donor in good health. Some libraries in this study had Jurkat cell RNA spiked in.

The J gene is TRBJ2-7, the V gene TRBV27; a possible D gene is TRBD1 (5 bases). The germline V gene encodes CDR1 MNHEY and CDR2 SMNVEV (reference sequence). The CDR3 is 17 residues long. V lost 1 base, J lost 2 bases, and 18 bases lay in between. The CDR3 DNA reads as TGTGCCAGCAGTTTATTCCTCGACAGCCCCAGTCCCTACGAGCAGTACTTC. Its translation is CASSLFLDSPSPYEQYF.

Details on this clonotype: A much larger clone lies one base from this, so it may be a read error. J is TRBJ2-7 and V is TRBV6-5, with D perhaps TRBD1 or TRBD2 (7 bases each). Germline CDR1 reads MNHEY; CDR2 reads SVGAGI. This CDR3 contains 15 residues. The CDR3 is CAGSSGGGSSYEQYF. The CDR3, as DNA: TGTGCCGGCAGTTCAGGGGGGGGAAGCTCCTACGAGCAGTACTTC.

V and J are TRBV14 and TRBJ2-2, with TRBD2 as a possible D gene (6 bases). The CDR3 has 16 residues. V was shortened by 0 bases and J by 2 bases, with 10 bases between the two germline ends. Germline loops: CDR1 SGHDN, CDR2 FVKESK. DNA of the CDR3: TGTGCCAGCAGCCAAGATCCTAGCGCTAACACCGGGGAGCTGTTTTTT. It is translated as CASSQDPSANTGELFF.

This clonotype was picked up many times. This chain joins TRBV29-1 and TRBJ1-1; D remains unclear. The germline CDR1 and CDR2 sequences are SQVTM and ANQGSEA. The CDR3 runs 13 residues. V was clipped by 1 base and J by 4 bases, with 10 bases between them. In DNA, the CDR3 is TGCAGCGTTGAAGGAGGAGTCTTCACTGAAGCTTTCTTT. The encoded protein is CSVEGGVFTEAFF.

This clonotype was seen at least ten times. The chain carries TRBV4-1 and TRBJ2-7; 8 bases are a match to TRBD1. This CDR3 region has 15 residues. CDR1 MGHRA and CDR2 YSYEKL come from the germline V gene. Trimming took 0 bases from V and 2 from J; bases not matched to a gene: 3. CDR3 loop: CASSQDSRGPYEQYF. The CDR3 region has the DNA TGCGCCAGCAGCCAAGATTCCAGGGGGCCCTACGAGCAGTACTTC.

This chain links TRBV29-1 with TRBJ1-1, with a possible D match to TRBD1 (6 bases). This CDR3 has 12 residues. Germline CDR1 reads SQVTM; CDR2 reads ANQGSEA. V was trimmed by 2 bases and J by 7 bases, leaving 11 bases between them. Written as DNA, the CDR3 is TGCAGCGTTGAAAAGGGGGGGATTGAAGCTTTCTTT. Residues: CSVEKGGIEAFF.

The chain has TRBV6-6 and TRBJ1-2; TRBD1 is a possible D gene (6 bases). V was shortened by 2 bases and J by 8 bases, with 12 bases between the two germline ends. Germline CDR1 reads MNHNY; CDR2 reads SVGAGI (reference sequence). CDR3 length: 13 residues. The CDR3 loop reads CASSYGGASGYTF. CDR3 bases: TGTGCCAGCAGTTACGGGGGGGCGTCGGGCTACACCTTC.

Many counts were recorded for this clonotype. This sequence joins TRBV29-1 and TRBJ1-2, with a possible D match to TRBD1 (6 bases). Deletions cut 3 bases from V and 4 bases from J, with 15 bases between. Germline CDR1 reads SQVTM; CDR2 reads ANQGSEA. The CDR3 spans 14 residues. CDR3 residues: CSVDLGGQGYGYTF. CDR3 DNA sequence: TGCAGCGTTGATTTGGGGGGGCAAGGCTATGGCTACACCTTC.

J is TRBJ1-5 and V is TRBV15; D is undetermined. This CDR3 comprises 14 residues. The V end lost 8 bases, the J end lost 0 bases, and 11 bases lay between the germline ends. Germline V gene lookup returns CDR1 LNHNV and CDR2 YYDKDF (reference sequence). CDR3 residues: CATAADYSNQPQHF. The CDR3 coding sequence is TGTGCCACCGCGGCCGATTATAGCAATCAGCCCCAGCATTTT.

This clonotype was seen at least ten times. The chain has TRBV6-5 and TRBJ2-5, with unresolved D. Germline assignment: CDR1 MNHEY and CDR2 SVGAGI. The germline V and J ends were trimmed by 2 bases and 0 bases, with 7 bases remaining between them. The CDR3 consists of 14 residues. The CDR3 protein is CASSYLDNQETQYF. Here the CDR3 DNA reads TGTGCCAGCAGTTACCTCGACAACCAAGAGACCCAGTACTTC.

This clonotype was found many times. The gene calls are TRBV29-1 and TRBJ2-7; no clear D. In germline, CDR1 is SQVTM, CDR2 ANQGSEA. This CDR3 contains 13 residues. V gave up 2 bases and J gave up 4 bases, with 12 bases separating them. The CDR3 DNA follows: TGCAGCGTTGAAACCGGGTCCCAGTACGAGCAGTACTTC. It is translated as CSVETGSQYEQYF.

A word on this clonotype: This may be a read error, as it is one base from a much larger clone. The V call is TRBV4-1, the J call TRBJ1-1; weak D call: TRBD1 (5 bases). The CDR3 loop spans 15 amino acids. Germline loops: CDR1 MGHRA, CDR2 YSYEKL. Trimming stripped 1 base from V and 3 bases from J, with 12 bases between. The CDR3 sequence is CASSQGAGRDTEAFF. CDR3 nucleotide sequence: TGCGCCAGCAGCCAAGGGGCAGGGAGGGACACTGAAGCTTTCTTT.